This TCR beta chain was observed in a study of cytomegalovirus exposure and HLA in healthy donors. Study-wide results and limits: The study found most TCR sequences rare, yet found some public TCRs in many donors. As was reported, the HLA-A and HLA-B alleles of most subjects were accurately predicted from TCR beta sequences.

Donors were ostensibly healthy at sampling, although undocumented immune exposures were probable. CDR1 and CDR2 from the germline V gene are SEHNR and FQNEAQ (reference sequence). The CDR3 sequence is 12 residues long. V shed 2 bases and J shed 7 bases, with 6 bases lying between them. About this clone: Its target is not known.

The primer mix had 60 Vbeta and 13 Jbeta primers. Repertoires were generated with immunoSEQ multiplex PCR, while TCRdb's copy carries only in-frame clones and drops some. The sample lists about 160,000 clones; over 70% were seen once. This clonotype was sampled from a woman between 18 and 29 years old in good health and CMV-seronegative. The chain is built from TRBV7-9 and TRBJ2-1; D not certain. Input material: PBMCs. The CDR3 nucleotides are TGTGCCAGCAGCTTATCCAGAAATGAGCAGTTCTTC. Amino acids: CASSLSRNEQFF.